The 31 T cell receptor beta chains listed next were all sequenced from one sample in a study of blood T cell repertoires in COVID-19. The protocol was immunoSEQ multiplex PCR, while the TCRdb copy is restricted to in-frame clones and leaves out a portion. The repertoire includes roughly 260,000 clones, roughly 86% of them detected once, and about 2.6% sits in the top ten. The specimen was PBMCs or T cells enriched from blood (not recorded which). These receptors all come from a woman aged 18-29 years who had recovered from COVID-19.

The rearrangement links TRBV13 to TRBJ1-1, with no clear D. From germline, CDR1 is PRHDT and CDR2 FYEKMQ (reference sequence). V lost 0 bases, J lost 0 bases, and 5 bases lay in between. This CDR3 comprises 14 residues. The CDR3 region is CASSLGQVNTEAFF. CDR3 DNA: TGTGCCAGCAGCTTAGGACAAGTGAACACTGAAGCTTTCTTT.

This clone was detected a few times. J is TRBJ2-2 and V is TRBV20-1; maybe TRBD1 (5 bases). The germline V gene encodes CDR1 DFQATT and CDR2 SNEGSKA (reference sequence). With 5 bases removed from V and 8 bases from J, the gap between germline ends came to 9 bases. This CDR3 has 11 residues. As DNA, the CDR3 is TGCAGTGCTGAAAGGGGAGGGGAGCTGTTTTTT. The encoded protein is CSAERGGELFF.

The V gene is TRBV11-2, the J gene TRBJ2-2, with a possible D match to TRBD1 (6 bases). Germline loops: CDR1 SGHAT, CDR2 FQNNGV. V lost 5 bases and J lost 6, with 13 bases in between. This CDR3 comprises 14 residues. In DNA, the CDR3 is TGTGCCAGCAGCCGCTACAGGGACGCCGGGGAGCTGTTTTTT. Translation gives CASSRYRDAGELFF.

The rearrangement links TRBV5-6 to TRBJ2-7; D might be TRBD2 (5 bases). V lost 4 bases to trimming and J lost 3 bases, with 11 bases between them. From germline, CDR1 is SGHDT and CDR2 YYEEEE. The CDR3 extends over 13 amino acids. This CDR3 is CASSPARGYEQYF. In DNA form, the CDR3 reads TGTGCCAGCAGCCCAGCCCGGGGCTACGAGCAGTACTTC.

This clone was counted a few times. At one of its ends the junction is not consistent with the germline gene, which may arise from a read error. J is TRBJ1-5 and V is TRBV15; no definite D call. The germline V gene has CDR1 LNHNV and CDR2 YYDKDF (reference sequence). This CDR3 is 17 amino acids long. CDR3 in DNA: TGTGCCACCAGAAGAGGTATCGAGGGTTACAGCAATCAGCCCCAGCATTTT. Translating it yields CATRRGIEGYSNQPQHF.

CDR3 sequence reads: CASSPETGASYEQYF. The CDR3 region has the DNA TGTGCCAGCAGCCCAGAGACAGGGGCGTCCTACGAGCAGTACTTC. The V and J genes are TRBV7-6 and TRBJ2-7, with 8 positions matching TRBD1. The CDR3 runs to 15 residues. Germline lookup yields CDR1 SGHVS and CDR2 FNYEAQ. V was clipped by 5 bases and J by 1 base; unmatched bases: 7.

This clone appeared once. The V gene is TRBV7-2, the J gene TRBJ2-7; D is undetermined. Germline values: CDR1 SGHTA, CDR2 FQGNSA. CDR3 size: 13 residues. The germline V and J ends were trimmed by 2 bases and 0 bases, with 5 bases remaining between them. CDR3 nucleotides: TGTGCCAGCAGCTTACCGTCCTCCTACGAGCAGTACTTC. Its protein product is CASSLPSSYEQYF.

This chain joins TRBV28 and TRBJ1-5; perhaps TRBD1 as D (6 bases). Trimming took 3 bases from V and 2 from J, leaving 11 bases between them. The CDR3 contains 15 residues. Germline V gene lookup returns CDR1 MDHEN and CDR2 SYDVKM. CDR3 sequence: CASSFRGRGNQPQHF. The CDR3 DNA sequence: TGTGCCAGCAGTTTCAGGGGTCGGGGCAATCAGCCCCAGCATTTT.

This chain connects TRBV6-5 to TRBJ2-5; TRBD2 aligns across 7 bases. The CDR3 spans 12 residues. Unmatched junction bases numbered 5, after V lost 6 bases and J lost 7 bases. Germline V CDR1 and CDR2: MNHEY, SVGAGI. This CDR3 reads CASSTGEGTQYF. Written as DNA, the CDR3 is TGTGCCAGCAGCACGGGGGAGGGGACCCAGTACTTC.

The chain has TRBV7-2 and TRBJ2-5; 10 bases map to TRBD2. V was clipped by 5 bases and J by 3 bases; unmatched bases: 6. The CDR3 is made up of 15 amino acids. From germline, CDR1 is SGHTA and CDR2 FQGNSA. CDR3: CASSPQGLAEETQYF. CDR3 sequence (DNA): TGTGCCAGCAGCCCTCAAGGACTAGCGGAAGAGACCCAGTACTTC.

The CDR3 DNA is TGTGCCACCAGCAGAGAGGCACCCGAGGGTGCTGAAGCTTTCTTT. Translated, it gives CATSREAPEGAEAFF. This chain links TRBV15 with TRBJ1-1; D unresolved. Germline CDR1 LNHNV, CDR2 YYDKDF (reference sequence). The CDR3 is 15 amino acids. V dropped 0 bases and J dropped 6 bases, with 14 bases sitting between them.

This rearrangement joins TRBV12-3 or TRBV12-4 to TRBJ2-3; D remains unclear. The CDR3 spans 11 residues. V was shortened by 5 bases and J by 6 bases, with 6 bases between the two germline ends. This chain's CDR3 is CASSISDTQYF. The CDR3 nucleotides read TGTGCCAGCAGTATCTCGGATACGCAGTATTTT.

The chain combines TRBV7-8 with TRBJ2-5; 10 bases match TRBD2. This CDR3 contains 16 residues. V was pared by 5 bases and J by 4 bases, with 10 bases of the junction left unmatched. Germline V lookup: CDR1 SGHVS, CDR2 FQNEAQ. This CDR3 reads CASSPSGRRIGETQYF. In nucleotides, the CDR3 is TGTGCCAGCAGCCCTAGCGGGAGAAGGATTGGAGAGACCCAGTACTTC.

This clone came up once. The chain uses TRBV29-1 and TRBJ1-1; the D is unclear. Germline CDR1 and CDR2: SQVTM and ANQGSEA. V lost 1 base to trimming and J lost 3 bases, with 12 bases between them. The CDR3 consists of 14 residues. DNA for the CDR3: TGCAGCGTTGAAGCGACCTGGGGAGACACTGAAGCTTTCTTT. Protein product: CSVEATWGDTEAFF.

The rearrangement uses TRBV12-3 or TRBV12-4 and TRBJ2-7, with 7 bases fitting TRBD1. V lost 4 bases, J lost 4 bases, and 4 bases stayed unmatched. CDR3 length: 13 amino acids. In nucleotides, the CDR3 is TGTGCCAGCAGTTACGGGACAGAGTACGAGCAGTACTTC. Translating it yields CASSYGTEYEQYF.

Only one count was recorded for this clone. CDR3: CASSWGGDRALYGYTF. The DNA for the CDR3 is TGTGCCAGCAGCTGGGGGGGGGACAGGGCACTTTATGGCTACACCTTC. The V and J genes are TRBV7-2 and TRBJ1-2; 9 positions agree with TRBD1. The V and J ends lost 4 bases and 5 bases, in that order; junction bases with no gene match: 11. This CDR3 spans 16 amino acids. Germline CDR1 SGHTA, CDR2 FQGNSA.

About this clone itself: Its ends do not fully match the called genes, so a read error is possible. The DNA of the CDR3 is TGTGCCAGCAGCTTTCCTCTCTCCCACGAGCAGTACTTC. Translating gives CASSFPLSHEQYF. V and J are TRBV7-9 and TRBJ2-7; D is undetermined. The germline V gene encodes CDR1 SEHNR and CDR2 FQNEAQ (reference sequence). The CDR3 loop spans 13 amino acids.

This chain joins TRBV14 and TRBJ1-2; 9 nucleotides line up with TRBD1. The V gene's germline CDR1 is SGHDN and CDR2 FVKESK. CDR3 length: 17 amino acids. The V and J ends lost 4 bases and 4 bases, in that order; junction bases with no gene match: 13. The CDR3 coding sequence is TGTGCCAGCAGCCCCCTCGGAACAGGGGGCGATAGCTATGGCTACACCTTC. Translating gives CASSPLGTGGDSYGYTF.

The V gene is TRBV18, the J gene TRBJ1-1; the D is unclear. This CDR3 spans 16 amino acids. Trimming shortened V by 3 bases and J by 0 bases, and 14 bases separated the two germline ends. CDR1 is KGHSH and CDR2 is LQKENI in the germline V gene. CDR3 in amino acids: CASSPELNSMNTEAFF. As DNA, the CDR3 is TGTGCCAGCTCACCGGAGCTCAATTCCATGAACACTGAAGCTTTCTTT.

V gene TRBV7-9 combines with J gene TRBJ2-7, with 10 bases that match TRBD2. Unmatched junction bases numbered 10, after V lost 5 bases and J lost 0 bases. Germline V CDR1 and CDR2: SEHNR, FQNEAQ (reference sequence). This CDR3 has 17 amino acids. The CDR3 loop is CASSPVVAGGSSYEQYF. DNA of the CDR3: TGTGCCAGCAGCCCCGTGGTAGCGGGAGGCAGCTCCTACGAGCAGTACTTC.

The gene calls are TRBV5-1 and TRBJ2-3, with 13 bases lining up with TRBD2. Germline V lookup: CDR1 SGHRS, CDR2 YFSETQ. V was clipped by 4 bases and J by 0 bases; unmatched bases: 5. This CDR3 contains 17 residues. CDR3 region: CASSGRTSGGSTDTQYF. The CDR3 nucleotides are TGCGCCAGCAGCGGACGGACTAGCGGGGGAAGCACAGATACGCAGTATTTT.

CDR3 sequence (DNA): TGCGCCAGCAGTGACGGGGGAAGCGGGATACCAGATACGCAGTATTTT. Amino acids: CASSDGGSGIPDTQYF. The chain is built from TRBV10-1 and TRBJ2-3, with TRBD2 identical over 7 bases. Germline values: CDR1 WNHNN, CDR2 SYGVQD (reference sequence). Trimming took 3 bases from V and 4 from J; bases not matched to a gene: 10. CDR3 length: 16 residues.

This chain joins TRBV5-6 and TRBJ2-2, with unresolved D. CDR3 length: 13 residues. The germline V gene encodes CDR1 SGHDT and CDR2 YYEEEE. Trimming stripped 1 base from V and 7 bases from J, with 8 bases between. In DNA, the CDR3 is TGTGCCAGCAGCTTGCGGGTGCACGGGGAGCTGTTTTTT. Translation: CASSLRVHGELFF.

The J gene is TRBJ1-3, the V gene TRBV28, with 9 bases matching TRBD1. Germline V gene sequence: CDR1 MDHEN, CDR2 SYDVKM. The CDR3 length is 16 residues. Germline trimming cut 4 bases from V and 1 base from J; bases unmatched to any gene: 5. The CDR3 loop reads CASSSGTGTSGNTIYF. In nucleotides, the CDR3 is TGTGCCAGCAGTTCAGGGACAGGGACTTCTGGAAACACCATATATTTT.

The chain links TRBV9 to TRBJ1-5, with D perhaps matching TRBD1 (6 bases). The CDR3 length is 14 residues. The germline V and J ends were trimmed by 4 bases and 5 bases, with 13 bases remaining between them. The V gene's germline CDR1 is SGDLS and CDR2 YYNGEE. CDR3 region: CASSPGGGDQPQHF. The CDR3 region has the DNA TGTGCCAGCAGCCCGGGAGGGGGGGATCAGCCCCAGCATTTT. Variable domain in full (rest from reference TRBV9 and TRBJ1-5): DSGVTQTPKHLITATGQRVTLRCSPRSGDLSVYWYQQSLDQGLQFLIQYYNGEERAKGNILERFSAQQFPDLHSELNLSSLELGDSALYFCASSPGGGDQPQHFGDGTRLSIL.

The chain is built from TRBV6-1 and TRBJ2-1; 7 bases align to TRBD2. CDR3 length equals 16 residues. Germline CDR1 reads MNHNS; CDR2 reads SASEGT. The ends lost 4 bases at V and 1 base at J; junction bases unmatched: 7. The CDR3 spells CASSAPGLYSYNEQFF. CDR3 coding DNA: TGTGCCAGCAGTGCTCCGGGACTATATTCCTACAATGAGCAGTTCTTC.

The rearrangement uses TRBV6-5 and TRBJ2-6; D gene uncertain. Trimming stripped 4 bases from V and 1 base from J, with 8 bases between. The germline gives CDR1 MNHEY, CDR2 SVGAGI. CDR3 length: 15 amino acids. The CDR3 nucleotides read TGTGCCAGCAGTTCTGCACAGTCTGGGGCCAACGTCCTGACTTTC. Translation: CASSSAQSGANVLTF.

The rearrangement links TRBV23-1 to TRBJ2-2, with 7 positions matching TRBD1. TRBV23-1 is labeled an ORF, and its function is uncertain. V was pared by 3 bases and J by 2 bases, with 9 bases of the junction left unmatched. The CDR3 consists of 17 residues. The CDR3 is CASSHTRQGANTGELFF. CDR3 coding DNA: TGCGCCAGCAGTCATACCCGACAGGGAGCCAACACCGGGGAGCTGTTTTTT.

The chain links TRBV9 to TRBJ1-2; 8 positions agree with TRBD1. Germline trimming cut 4 bases from V and 3 bases from J; bases unmatched to any gene: 5. Germline V gene sequence: CDR1 SGDLS, CDR2 YYNGEE. The CDR3 totals 14 residues. The CDR3 loop reads CASSQGAIDYGYTF. The CDR3, as DNA: TGTGCCAGCAGCCAGGGGGCGATTGACTATGGCTACACCTTC. Full variable domain (outside the CDR3, taken from reference TRBV9 and TRBJ1-2): DSGVTQTPKHLITATGQRVTLRCSPRSGDLSVYWYQQSLDQGLQFLIQYYNGEERAKGNILERFSAQQFPDLHSELNLSSLELGDSALYFCASSQGAIDYGYTFGSGTRLTVV.

J is TRBJ1-2 and V is TRBV19; D uncertain. The CDR3 runs 15 residues. Germline V gene data show CDR1 as LNHDA and CDR2 as SQIVND (reference sequence). Trimming shortened V by 5 bases and J by 6 bases, and 19 bases separated the two germline ends. This CDR3 reads CASSPLGRNHDGYTF. Here the CDR3 DNA reads TGTGCCAGTAGTCCCCTGGGGAGAAACCACGATGGCTACACCTTC.

This chain uses TRBV7-2 with TRBJ2-1, with 13 bases identical to TRBD2. Germline V gene lookup returns CDR1 SGHTA and CDR2 FQGNSA. Losses at the gene ends were 4 bases for V and 0 bases for J; bases not matched to a gene: 9. The CDR3 runs to 19 residues. CDR3 region: CASSWTSGGRYSSYNEQFF. DNA of the CDR3: TGTGCCAGCAGCTGGACTAGCGGGGGCCGTTATAGCTCCTACAATGAGCAGTTCTTC.